Below, 13 T cell receptor beta chains from the same sample are listed, as sequenced in a study of T cell responses to AZD1222 COVID-19 vaccine. The assay was immunoSEQ multiplex PCR, and TCRdb's table has in-frame clones only and misses some. Of 43,000 or so clones in the sample, 80% to 95% were seen once. Sequenced material: peripheral blood, taken 28 days after the second AZD1222 dose. The receptors were sampled from an adult who received the AZD1222 COVID-19 vaccine.

The chain uses TRBV4-2 and TRBJ1-4, with D tentatively TRBD1 (6 bases). The V end lost 0 bases, the J end lost 0 bases, and 14 bases lay between the germline ends. The germline V gene encodes CDR1 LGHNA and CDR2 YNFKEQ. The CDR3 consists of 18 residues. The CDR3 loop is CASSQDPARGATNEKLFF. The CDR3 DNA follows: TGTGCCAGCAGCCAAGATCCGGCCAGGGGTGCAACTAATGAAAAACTGTTTTTT.

The chain uses TRBV5-6 and TRBJ1-3, with D perhaps TRBD1 (5 bases). Germline CDR1 reads SGHDT; CDR2 reads YYEEEE. V shed 0 bases and J shed 4 bases, with 11 bases lying between them. CDR3 length: 15 amino acids. Written as DNA, the CDR3 is TGTGCCAGCAGCTTGGACAGGATGGGGGGAAACACCATATATTTT. It is translated as CASSLDRMGGNTIYF.

This clone was counted only a few times. The V and J genes are TRBV6-5 and TRBJ2-1; TRBD2 might be the D (7 bases). The CDR3 has 16 residues. The V end was cut by 1 base, the J end by 0 bases, with 10 bases between. Looked up from germline, CDR1 is MNHEY and CDR2 is SVGAGI. Here the CDR3 DNA reads TGTGCCAGCAGTTACTTTGGGGGGGCCTCCTACAATGAGCAGTTCTTC. This gives the protein CASSYFGGASYNEQFF.

The V and J genes are TRBV6-1 and TRBJ1-2; the D is unclear. This CDR3 has 15 residues. Germline V gene lookup returns CDR1 MNHNS and CDR2 SASEGT. The V and J ends lost 1 base and 4 bases respectively, with 13 bases between them. The CDR3: CASSEGGAPLYGYTF. DNA for the CDR3: TGTGCCAGCAGTGAAGGGGGTGCCCCTCTCTATGGCTACACCTTC.

This rearrangement joins TRBV11-3 to TRBJ2-6, with D maybe TRBD1 (6 bases). Germline V lookup: CDR1 SGHNT, CDR2 YENEEA. Trimming shortened V by 4 bases and J by 4 bases, and 20 bases separated the two germline ends. The CDR3 is made up of 18 amino acids. CDR3 coding DNA: TGTGCCAGCAGCTCGACGTCCAACAGGGTCGGCGGGGCCAACGTCCTGACTTTC. It specifies CASSSTSNRVGGANVLTF. The whole variable domain, filled in from reference TRBV11-3 and TRBJ2-6, reads EAGVVQSPRYKIIEKKQPVAFWCNPISGHNTLYWYLQNLGQGPELLIRYENEEAVDDSQLPKDRFSAERLKGVDSTLKIQPAELGDSAVYLCASSSTSNRVGGANVLTFGAGSRLTVL.

The rearrangement joins TRBV3-1 (or the pseudogene TRBV3-2) to TRBJ1-2, with D possibly TRBD1 on 6 matching bases. CDR1 is LGHDT, CDR2 YNNKEL, per germline (reference sequence). The V end lost 2 bases, the J end lost 7 bases, and 11 bases lay between the germline ends. The CDR3 loop spans 13 amino acids. CDR3 protein: CASSQYREGGYTF. The CDR3 DNA follows: TGTGCCAGCAGCCAATACAGGGAGGGTGGCTACACCTTC.

The CDR3: CASSLQGMNTEAFF. The CDR3 DNA reads TGTGCCAGCAGTTTACAGGGGATGAACACTGAAGCTTTCTTT. V is TRBV27 and J is TRBJ1-1, with D tentatively TRBD1 (6 bases). The V gene lost 2 bases and the J gene lost 0 bases, with 7 bases spanning the gap. Germline CDR1 MNHEY, CDR2 SMNVEV (reference sequence). CDR3 length equals 14 residues.

This chain uses TRBV10-3 with TRBJ2-7; TRBD1 might be the D (5 bases). V was shortened by 6 bases and J by 0 bases, with 9 bases between the two germline ends. The CDR3 length is 13 residues. From germline, CDR1 is ENHRY and CDR2 SYGVKD. Here the CDR3 DNA reads TGTGCCATCAGGAGACAGCGCTCCTACGAGCAGTACTTC. Amino acid sequence: CAIRRQRSYEQYF.

The chain couples TRBV18 to TRBJ2-2; D gene ambiguous. The length of the CDR3 is 13 residues. Trimming shortened V by 5 bases and J by 4 bases, and 8 bases separated the two germline ends. Germline CDR1 reads KGHSH; CDR2 reads LQKENI. The CDR3, as DNA: TGTGCCAGCTCAGGGGTCAGCACCGGGGAGCTGTTTTTT. This sequence encodes CASSGVSTGELFF.

This clone was recorded once. The chain carries TRBV29-1 and TRBJ1-1, with 7 bases aligning to TRBD1. CDR1 and CDR2 (germline): SQVTM, ANQGSEA. The CDR3 covers 15 residues. Trimming cost V 2 bases and J 6 bases; bases outside gene matches: 12. This chain's CDR3 is CSVEFVARGFSEAFF. The DNA for the CDR3 is TGCAGCGTTGAATTTGTGGCCAGGGGGTTTTCTGAAGCTTTCTTT.

The chain combines TRBV5-1 with TRBJ1-1; D gene unclear. There are 13 residues in the CDR3. V shed 0 bases and J shed 4 bases, with 7 bases lying between them. Germline V gene data show CDR1 as SGHRS and CDR2 as YFSETQ. CDR3 region: CASSLGHPTEAFF. The CDR3, as DNA: TGCGCCAGCAGCTTGGGACACCCCACTGAAGCTTTCTTT. The whole variable domain, remainder taken from reference TRBV5-1 and TRBJ1-1, is KAGVTQTPRYLIKTRGQQVTLSCSPISGHRSVSWYQQTPGQGLQFLFEYFSETQRNKGNFPGRFSGRQFSNSRSEMNVSTLELGDSALYLCASSLGHPTEAFFGQGTRLTVV.

The V call is TRBV6-2 or TRBV6-3, the J call TRBJ1-4; a weak D match, TRBD1 (5 bases). With 3 bases removed from V and 8 bases from J, the gap between germline ends came to 19 bases. The CDR3 covers 16 residues. Germline loops: CDR1 MNHEY, CDR2 SVGEGT. CDR3: CASSYRDSRRGEKLFF. CDR3 in DNA: TGTGCCAGCAGTTATCGGGACTCCAGACGAGGGGAAAAACTGTTTTTT.

The chain is built from TRBV6-5 and TRBJ1-1; D gene ambiguous. Looked up from germline, CDR1 is MNHEY and CDR2 is SVGAGI. V lost 5 bases and J lost 2, with 9 bases in between. The CDR3 is made up of 13 amino acids. The CDR3 region is CASSRRDNTEAFF. The CDR3 region has the DNA TGTGCCAGCAGTCGTAGAGATAACACTGAAGCTTTCTTT.